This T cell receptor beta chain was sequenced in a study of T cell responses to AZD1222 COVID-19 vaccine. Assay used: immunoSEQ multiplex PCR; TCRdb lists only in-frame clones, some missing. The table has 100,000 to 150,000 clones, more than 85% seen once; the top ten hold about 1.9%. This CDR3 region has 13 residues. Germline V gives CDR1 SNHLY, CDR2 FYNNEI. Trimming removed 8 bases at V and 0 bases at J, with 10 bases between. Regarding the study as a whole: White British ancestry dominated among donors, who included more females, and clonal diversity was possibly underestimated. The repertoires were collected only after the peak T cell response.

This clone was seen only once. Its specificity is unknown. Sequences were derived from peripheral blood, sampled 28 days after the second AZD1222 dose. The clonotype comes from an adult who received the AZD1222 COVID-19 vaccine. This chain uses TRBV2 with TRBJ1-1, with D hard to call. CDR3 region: CASGGRMNTEAFF. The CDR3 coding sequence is TGTGCCAGCGGAGGACGGATGAACACTGAAGCTTTCTTT.